Shown below are 10 T cell receptor beta chains from a single sample sequenced in a study of T cells after yellow fever vaccination. Via MiXCR, TCRdb re-called the 5' RACE reads, giving one row per CDR3 protein. This sample has approximately 260,000 distinct CDR3 sequences; over 4.5% occur once, and the top ten carry less than 3.5%. The specimen comprised CD4+ T cells sorted from PBMCs, sampled on the day of the yellow fever booster vaccination. The receptors here all came from a man between 18 and 35 years old who received the YFV17D yellow fever vaccine.

This clonotype was detected many times. The chain uses TRBV7-3 and TRBJ2-3, with D unresolved. Germline CDR1 reads SGHTA; CDR2 reads FQGTGA. V gave up 1 base and J gave up 0 bases, with 5 bases separating them. CDR3 length: 14 residues. CDR3 protein: CASSLMSSTDTQYF. In DNA form, the CDR3 reads TGTGCCAGCAGCTTAATGTCTAGCACAGATACGCAGTATTTT.

This clonotype was seen many times. The V and J genes are TRBV12-3 or TRBV12-4 and TRBJ1-5; unclear D gene. Trimming removed 8 bases from V and 0 bases from J, with 11 bases in between. The CDR3 loop spans 14 amino acids. The chain's CDR3 is CASSLFFSNQPQHF. The CDR3 DNA reads as TGTGCCAGCTCCCTTTTCTTTAGCAATCAGCCCCAGCATTTT.

The V gene is TRBV7-3, the J gene TRBJ2-5, with 15 bases aligning to TRBD2. CDR1 and CDR2 from the germline V gene are SGHTA and FQGTGA. J gave up 5 bases and V 5 bases, and 6 bases lay outside the gene matches. The CDR3 is 16 amino acids. The CDR3 is CASSIGLAGGSETQYF. DNA of the CDR3: TGTGCCAGCAGCATCGGACTAGCGGGGGGGTCTGAGACCCAGTACTTC.

This clonotype has at least ten counts. J is TRBJ2-7 and V is TRBV5-6, with 7 bases lining up with TRBD1. This CDR3 contains 14 residues. Germline CDR1 and CDR2: SGHDT and YYEEEE. V was pared by 5 bases and J by 3 bases, with 8 bases of the junction left unmatched. The DNA of the CDR3 is TGTGCCAGCAGTTCCACTGGGACAGACTACGAGCAGTACTTC. Amino acids: CASSSTGTDYEQYF.

This clonotype was counted between two and nine times. The chain combines TRBV27 with TRBJ1-6; D remains ambiguous. Trimming stripped 6 bases from V and 6 bases from J, with 15 bases between. Germline CDR1 reads MNHEY; CDR2 reads SMNVEV (reference sequence). The CDR3 is 15 amino acids. As DNA, the CDR3 is TGTGCCAGCAGCCAGAGCCTGTCAGCTAATTCACCCCTCCACTTT. It translates to CASSQSLSANSPLHF.

This chain uses TRBV20-1 with TRBJ1-5; 9 bases are a match to TRBD1. Germline lookup yields CDR1 DFQATT and CDR2 SNEGSKA (reference sequence). The CDR3 runs to 13 residues. J was trimmed by 7 bases and V by 3 bases; bases with no gene match: 4. The CDR3 region has the DNA TGCAGTGCTAGGGGGACAGGGTCACAGCCCCAGCATTTT. Translation: CSARGTGSQPQHF.

The rearrangement uses TRBV4-3 and TRBJ1-5, with D uncertain. Trimming pared 0 bases from V and 6 bases from J, leaving 6 bases between. The germline CDR1 and CDR2 sequences are LGHNA and YSLEER. This CDR3 has 13 residues. The CDR3 sequence: CASSQDRLQPQHF. DNA for the CDR3: TGCGCCAGCAGCCAAGATCGGCTTCAGCCCCAGCATTTT.

This clonotype occurred a few times. The chain carries TRBV6-2 or TRBV6-3 and TRBJ2-1; D not certain. Germline CDR1 reads MNHEY; CDR2 reads SVGEGT. This CDR3 has 10 residues. V was cut by 9 bases and J by 10 bases, with 10 bases left in between. The CDR3 protein is CARDAREQFF. CDR3 bases: TGTGCCAGGGACGCTCGCGAGCAGTTCTTC.

The chain links TRBV7-9 to TRBJ1-1, with no clear D. The V and J ends lost 8 bases and 2 bases respectively, with 21 bases between them. CDR3 length: 16 residues. The germline CDR1 and CDR2 sequences are SEHNR and FQNEAQ (reference sequence). The CDR3 nucleotides read TGTGCCAGCGAAGGAATCGCTGGCGGCTACAACACTGAAGCTTTCTTT. It yields the protein CASEGIAGGYNTEAFF.

V and J are TRBV7-2 and TRBJ2-2, with D possibly matching TRBD2 (7 bases). The germline V gene has CDR1 SGHTA and CDR2 FQGNSA. The V end lost 5 bases, the J end lost 7 bases, and 23 bases lay between the germline ends. CDR3 length: 17 amino acids. The CDR3 sequence is CASSRSNREGTIGELFF. The CDR3 DNA follows: TGTGCCAGCAGCCGAAGCAACAGGGAGGGGACCATCGGGGAGCTGTTTTTT.